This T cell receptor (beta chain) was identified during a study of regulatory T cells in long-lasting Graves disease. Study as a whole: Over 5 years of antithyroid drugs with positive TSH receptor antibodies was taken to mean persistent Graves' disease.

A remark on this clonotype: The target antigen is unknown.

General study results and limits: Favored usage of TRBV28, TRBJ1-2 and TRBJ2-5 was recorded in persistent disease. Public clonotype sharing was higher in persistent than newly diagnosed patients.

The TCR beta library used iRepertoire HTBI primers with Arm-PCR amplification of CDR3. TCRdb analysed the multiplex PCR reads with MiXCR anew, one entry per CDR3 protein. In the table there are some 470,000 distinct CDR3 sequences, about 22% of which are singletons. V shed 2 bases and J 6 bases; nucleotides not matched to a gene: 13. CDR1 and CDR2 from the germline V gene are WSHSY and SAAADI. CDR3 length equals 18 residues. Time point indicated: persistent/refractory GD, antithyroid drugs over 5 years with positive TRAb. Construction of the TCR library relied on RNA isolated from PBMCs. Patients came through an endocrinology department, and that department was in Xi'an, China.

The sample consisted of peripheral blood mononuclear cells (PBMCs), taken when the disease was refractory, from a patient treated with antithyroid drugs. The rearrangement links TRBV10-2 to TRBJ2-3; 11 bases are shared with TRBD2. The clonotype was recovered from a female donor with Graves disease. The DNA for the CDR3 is TGCGCCAGCAGTGAGATCGGACTAGCGGGCTGGGGGGTGGATACGCAGTATTTT. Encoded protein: CASSEIGLAGWGVDTQYF.